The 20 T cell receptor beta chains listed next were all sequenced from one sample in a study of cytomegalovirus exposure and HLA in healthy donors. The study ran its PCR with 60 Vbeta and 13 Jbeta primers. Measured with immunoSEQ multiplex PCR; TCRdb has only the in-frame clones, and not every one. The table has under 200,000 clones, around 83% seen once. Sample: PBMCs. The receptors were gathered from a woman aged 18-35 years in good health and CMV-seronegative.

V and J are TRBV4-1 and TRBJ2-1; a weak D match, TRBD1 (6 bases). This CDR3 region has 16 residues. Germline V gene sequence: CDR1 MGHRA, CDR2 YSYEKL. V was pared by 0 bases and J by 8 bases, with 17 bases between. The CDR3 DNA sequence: TGCGCCAGCAGCCAAGAAACACCCCCAGGGGCCGATGAGCAGTTCTTC. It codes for CASSQETPPGADEQFF.

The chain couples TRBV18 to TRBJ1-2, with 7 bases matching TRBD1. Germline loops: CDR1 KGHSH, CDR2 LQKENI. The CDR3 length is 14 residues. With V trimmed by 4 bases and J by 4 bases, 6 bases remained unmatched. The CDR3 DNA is TGTGCCAGCTCACGTGACAGGGAAGTCTATGGCTACACCTTC. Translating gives CASSRDREVYGYTF.

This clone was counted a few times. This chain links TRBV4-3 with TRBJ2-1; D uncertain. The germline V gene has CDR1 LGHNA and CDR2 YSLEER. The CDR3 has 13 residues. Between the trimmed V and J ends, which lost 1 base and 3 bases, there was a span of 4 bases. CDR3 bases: TGCGCCAGCAGCCAAGCCAGCTACAATGAGCAGTTCTTC. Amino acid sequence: CASSQASYNEQFF.

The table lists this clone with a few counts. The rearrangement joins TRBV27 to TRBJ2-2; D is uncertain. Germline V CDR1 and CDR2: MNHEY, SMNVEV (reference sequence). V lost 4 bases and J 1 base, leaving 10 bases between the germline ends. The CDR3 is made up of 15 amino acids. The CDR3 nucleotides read TGTGCCAGCAGTTATTACAACAGGAACACCGGGGAGCTGTTTTTT. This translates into CASSYYNRNTGELFF.

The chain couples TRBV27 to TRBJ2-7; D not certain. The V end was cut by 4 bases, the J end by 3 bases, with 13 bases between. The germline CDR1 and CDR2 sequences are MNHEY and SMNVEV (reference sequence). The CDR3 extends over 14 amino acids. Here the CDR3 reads CASSSMDPNYEQYV. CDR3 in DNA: TGTGCCAGCAGTTCAATGGATCCGAACTACGAGCAGTACGTC.

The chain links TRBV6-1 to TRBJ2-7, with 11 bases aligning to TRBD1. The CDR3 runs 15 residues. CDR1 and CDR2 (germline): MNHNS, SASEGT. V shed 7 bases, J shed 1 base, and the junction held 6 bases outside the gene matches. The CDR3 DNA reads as TGTGCCAGCATCTTTGGGACAGGGGGTTCCTACGAGCAGTACGTC. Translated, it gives CASIFGTGGSYEQYV.

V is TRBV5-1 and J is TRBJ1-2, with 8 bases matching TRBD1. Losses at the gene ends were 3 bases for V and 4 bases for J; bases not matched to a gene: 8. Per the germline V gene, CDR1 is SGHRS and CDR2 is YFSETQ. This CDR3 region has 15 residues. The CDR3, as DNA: TGCGCCAGCAGCTCTCGGACAGGGAGAGGCTATGGCTACACCTTC. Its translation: CASSSRTGRGYGYTF.

The CDR3 here is CALRAKGRDEQYF. CDR3 nucleotide sequence: TGTGCCCTACGCGCCAAGGGGAGGGACGAGCAGTACTTC. This chain connects TRBV6-1 to TRBJ2-7, with 7 bases fitting TRBD2. The ends lost 11 bases at V and 5 bases at J; junction bases unmatched: 12. The germline V gene has CDR1 MNHNS and CDR2 SASEGT. This CDR3 has 13 amino acids.

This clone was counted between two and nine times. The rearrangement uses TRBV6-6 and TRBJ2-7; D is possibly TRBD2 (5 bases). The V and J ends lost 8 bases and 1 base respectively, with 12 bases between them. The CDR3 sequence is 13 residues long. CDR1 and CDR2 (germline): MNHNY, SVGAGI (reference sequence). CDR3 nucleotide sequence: TGTGCCAGCCGCCAAAGGGAGTCCTACGAGCAGTACGTC. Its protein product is CASRQRESYEQYV.

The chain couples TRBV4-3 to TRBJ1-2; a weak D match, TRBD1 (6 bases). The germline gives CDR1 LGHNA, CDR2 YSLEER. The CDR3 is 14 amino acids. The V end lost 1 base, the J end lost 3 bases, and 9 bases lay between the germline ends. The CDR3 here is CASSQGTADYGYTF. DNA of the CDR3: TGCGCCAGCAGCCAAGGGACAGCGGACTATGGCTACACCTTC.

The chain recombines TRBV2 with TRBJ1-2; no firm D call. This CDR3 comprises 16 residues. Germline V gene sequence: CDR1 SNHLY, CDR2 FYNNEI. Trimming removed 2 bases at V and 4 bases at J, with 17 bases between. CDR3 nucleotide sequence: TGTGCCAGCAGTGAATCGTTTGGTGGGAGTCTCTATGGCTACACCTTC. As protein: CASSESFGGSLYGYTF.

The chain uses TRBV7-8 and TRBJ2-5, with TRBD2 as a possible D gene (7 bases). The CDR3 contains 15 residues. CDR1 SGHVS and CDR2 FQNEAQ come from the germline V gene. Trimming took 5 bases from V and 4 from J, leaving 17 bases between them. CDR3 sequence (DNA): TGTGCCAGCAGCCTAAGGGGGGGGGCCACAGAGACCCAGTACTTC. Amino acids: CASSLRGGATETQYF.

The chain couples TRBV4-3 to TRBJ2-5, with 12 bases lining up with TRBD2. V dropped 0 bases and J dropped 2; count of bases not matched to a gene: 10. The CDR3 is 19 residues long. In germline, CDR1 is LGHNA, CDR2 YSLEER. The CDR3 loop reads CASSQERLAGGPPQETQYF. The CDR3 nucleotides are TGCGCCAGCAGCCAAGAAAGGCTAGCGGGAGGGCCCCCGCAAGAGACCCAGTACTTC.

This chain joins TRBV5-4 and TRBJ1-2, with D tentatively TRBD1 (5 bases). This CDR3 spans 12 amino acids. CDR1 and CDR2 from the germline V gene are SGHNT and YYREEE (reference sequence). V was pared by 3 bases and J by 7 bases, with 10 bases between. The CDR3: CASSSLGGGYTF. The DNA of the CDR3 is TGTGCCAGCAGCTCCCTGGGGGGTGGCTACACCTTC.

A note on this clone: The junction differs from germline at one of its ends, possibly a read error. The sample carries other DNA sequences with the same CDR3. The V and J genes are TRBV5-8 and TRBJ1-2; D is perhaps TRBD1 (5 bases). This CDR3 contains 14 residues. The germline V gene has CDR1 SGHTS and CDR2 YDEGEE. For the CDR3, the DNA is TGCGCCAGCAGCCCAGGGCCTTATAACTATGGCTACACCTTC. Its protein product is CASSPGPYNYGYTF.

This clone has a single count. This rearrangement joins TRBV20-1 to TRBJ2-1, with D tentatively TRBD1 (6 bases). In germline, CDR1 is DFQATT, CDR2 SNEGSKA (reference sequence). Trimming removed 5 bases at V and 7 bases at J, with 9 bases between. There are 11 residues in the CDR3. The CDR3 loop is CSAGTQNEQFF. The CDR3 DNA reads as TGCAGTGCTGGGACACAGAATGAGCAGTTCTTC.

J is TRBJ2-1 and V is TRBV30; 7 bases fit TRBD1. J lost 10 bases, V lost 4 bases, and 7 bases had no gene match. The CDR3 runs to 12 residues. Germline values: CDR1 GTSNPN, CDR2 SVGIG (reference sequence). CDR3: CAWTNRGLEQFF. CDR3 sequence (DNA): TGTGCCTGGACCAATAGGGGGCTAGAGCAGTTCTTC.

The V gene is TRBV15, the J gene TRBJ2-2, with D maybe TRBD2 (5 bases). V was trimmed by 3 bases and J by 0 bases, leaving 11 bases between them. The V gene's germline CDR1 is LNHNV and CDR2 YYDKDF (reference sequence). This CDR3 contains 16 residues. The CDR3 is CATSRGAVANTGELFF. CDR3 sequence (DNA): TGTGCCACCAGCAGGGGAGCGGTCGCGAACACCGGGGAGCTGTTTTTT.

CDR3 protein: CASRFGLAKHEQYF. The CDR3 DNA reads TGTGCCAGCAGATTTGGACTAGCCAAACACGAGCAGTACTTC. The chain recombines TRBV2 with TRBJ2-5, with 8 bases matching TRBD2. The J call is in doubt because the DNA end fits TRBJ2-7 better. The CDR3 covers 14 residues. The germline gives CDR1 SNHLY, CDR2 FYNNEI.

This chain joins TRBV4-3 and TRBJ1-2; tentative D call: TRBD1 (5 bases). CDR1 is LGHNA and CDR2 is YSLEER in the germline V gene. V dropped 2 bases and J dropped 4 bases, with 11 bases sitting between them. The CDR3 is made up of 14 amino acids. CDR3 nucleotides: TGCGCCAGCAGCCAACCCGGGGGGGTCTATGGCTACACCTTC. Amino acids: CASSQPGGVYGYTF.